The T cell receptor beta chain under discussion was sequenced for a study of blood T cell repertoires in COVID-19. At the level of the study: Some COVID-19 samples were acute and others convalescent; all came from the United States, Italy and Spain.

Sequenced by immunoSEQ multiplex PCR; TCRdb stores in-frame clones only, minus some. The repertoire has over 150,000 clones, 80% of them found once; the top ten carry around 3.2%. By share, this clone counts as medium-sized. The germline CDR1 and CDR2 sequences are SEHNR and FQNEAQ (reference sequence). V was pared by 1 base and J by 2 bases, with 12 bases between. This CDR3 has 15 residues. The sample was PBMCs or T cells enriched from blood (not recorded which). The chain couples TRBV7-9 to TRBJ2-7; TRBD2 is a possible D gene (6 bases). The origin of this receptor is a woman aged 60-70 years who had recovered from COVID-19. CDR3 amino acids: CASSLVAGPTYEQYF. CDR3 DNA sequence: TGTGCCAGCAGCTTAGTCGCGGGACCAACCTACGAGCAGTACTTC. Full variable domain (remainder filled in from reference TRBV7-9 and TRBJ2-7): DTGVSQNPRHKITKRGQNVTFRCDPISEHNRLYWYRQTLGQGPEFLTYFQNEAQLEKSRLLSDRFSAERPKGSFSTLEIQRTEQGDSAMYLCASSLVAGPTYEQYFGPGTRLTVT.